This note documents a single TCR beta chain sequence. This may arise from a read error, as a much more abundant clone is one base away. This library used roughly 400 ng RNA and molecular barcoded adaptors spanning alpha/delta and beta/gamma chains. Via MiXCR, TCRdb re-called the reads, giving one row per CDR3 protein. The repertoire holds about 37,000 distinct CDR3 sequences, 12% seen once, with around 34% in the top ten. CDR3 length: 15 residues. The germline gives CDR1 MRHNA, CDR2 SNTAGT. The data are from a study of read filtering for tumor transcriptome and immune sequencing. About the research overall: After DNase treatment, RNA was made into whole-transcriptome libraries.

The clonotype was recovered from a donor aged 40 or older with multiple myeloma. This chain joins TRBV6-4 and TRBJ2-3, with a possible D match to TRBD2 (5 bases). Sequences were obtained from a population of CD138-negative cells sorted from bone marrow. The CDR3 nucleotides read TGTGCCACTTCCCCTGGGGAAGGGAGCACAGATGCGCAGTATTTT. It yields the protein CATSPGEGSTDAQYF.